Below, one T cell receptor (beta chain) is given with its context. Its specificity is not known. The data stem from a study of CD8+CD57+ T cells in acquired aplastic anemia. Study details: DNA per sorted CD4+ or CD8+ sample ranged about 0.18 to 30 ug, averaging approximately 3.3 ug.

General study results and limits: A set of twenty-nine CD8+ CDR3 sequences was shared between patients and controls, and these sequences appeared highly expressed in patients.

For CDR3 and TCR beta VDJ profiling, genomic DNA was the template used. TCRdb processed the reads anew with MiXCR; each CDR3 protein has one entry. The sample lists 200,000 to 250,000 distinct CDR3 sequences; 30% to 40% were seen once. The sequenced sample was sorted CD4+, CD8+, or CD8+CD57+ T cells (not recorded which) from PBMCs. This TCR was recovered from a human donor in good health, serving as a control.

CDR3 sequence reads: CASSQDYQGAKNTEAFF. The CDR3, as DNA: TGTGCCAGCAGCCAAGATTACCAGGGGGCAAAGAACACTGAAGCTTTCTTT. V gene TRBV4-2 combines with J gene TRBJ1-1; 8 positions agree with TRBD1. Unmatched junction bases numbered 7, after V lost 0 bases and J lost 1 base. Germline assignment: CDR1 LGHNA and CDR2 YNFKEQ. The CDR3 totals 17 residues.